This T cell receptor (beta chain) was sequenced during a study of blood T cell repertoires in COVID-19. Original processing methods: Reference gene primers were amplified, and this amplification served to estimate nucleated cell counts. The protocol was immunoSEQ multiplex PCR, while the TCRdb copy is restricted to in-frame clones and leaves out a portion. V, J and clone size are taken as reported in that table, and D and trimming were inferred from the DNA itself. This sample carries roughly 270,000 clones, 75% to 90% of them seen once, and the ten largest clones take 2.5%. Donors were grouped by their self-reported clinical history. CDR3 length equals 15 residues. Trimming took off 0 bases at V and 0 bases at J, with 9 bases between the two ends. Germline loops: CDR1 GTSNPN, CDR2 SVGIG (reference sequence).

This sequence joins TRBV30 and TRBJ2-4; maybe TRBD1 (5 bases). The sequence was collected from a woman between 50 and 59 years old who had recovered from COVID-19. The source material was PBMCs or T cells enriched from blood (not recorded which). CDR3 nucleotides: TGTGCCTGGAGTGTAATAGGGGTAGCCAAAAACATTCAGTACTTC. Its protein is CAWSVIGVAKNIQYF.